The 20 T cell receptor beta chains presented below share a single source sample, sequenced in a study of T-cell reconstitution after alpha-beta-depleted transplantation in children. Preparing the TCRbeta library involved the use of unique molecular identifiers. One entry per CDR3 protein results from TCRdb running MiXCR on the PCR reads. The repertoire holds hundreds of thousands of distinct CDR3 sequences, with about 16% as singletons. Sequenced material: PBMCs, mostly from graft donor cells, taken 360 days after TCRalphabeta/CD19-depleted stem cell transplant. All receptors derive from a boy under two years old who had a stem cell transplant for Wiskott-Aldrich syndrome, so the T cells may come from the graft donor.

The rearrangement joins TRBV5-1 to TRBJ2-4, with D unclear. Germline V gene sequence: CDR1 SGHRS, CDR2 YFSETQ. V gave up 0 bases and J gave up 0 bases, with 10 bases separating them. The CDR3 contains 16 residues. The CDR3 here is CASSLGLSLAKNIQYF. The CDR3 DNA reads as TGCGCCAGCAGCTTGGGTTTGAGTCTAGCCAAAAACATTCAGTACTTC. Using reference TRBV5-1 and TRBJ2-4 for the parts outside the CDR3, the full variable domain is KAGVTQTPRYLIKTRGQQVTLSCSPISGHRSVSWYQQTPGQGLQFLFEYFSETQRNKGNFPGRFSGRQFSNSRSEMNVSTLELGDSALYLCASSLGLSLAKNIQYFGAGTRLSVL.

The table lists this clonotype with a few counts. The V and J genes are TRBV27 and TRBJ1-3; the D is unclear. The V gene lost 0 bases and the J gene lost 0 bases, with 12 bases spanning the gap. The CDR3 extends over 17 amino acids. The germline V gene encodes CDR1 MNHEY and CDR2 SMNVEV (reference sequence). The CDR3, as DNA: TGTGCCAGCAGTTTATCAGGCCAAATCTACTCTGGAAACACCATATATTTT. It codes for CASSLSGQIYSGNTIYF.

The gene calls are TRBV10-1 and TRBJ2-1; 9 bases are shared with TRBD2. Germline V CDR1 and CDR2: WNHNN, SYGVQD (reference sequence). This CDR3 has 16 residues. V dropped 6 bases and J dropped 3; count of bases not matched to a gene: 9. CDR3 coding DNA: TGCGCCAGCAGATCCTCCCTAGCGGGGAGCTACAATGAGCAGTTCTTC. It translates to CASRSSLAGSYNEQFF.

The J gene is TRBJ2-7, the V gene TRBV5-1; D might be TRBD1 (6 bases). CDR3 length: 14 amino acids. Looked up from germline, CDR1 is SGHRS and CDR2 is YFSETQ. Trimming removed 0 bases from V and 5 bases from J, with 12 bases in between. CDR3: CASSLARGSHEQYF. CDR3 nucleotides: TGCGCCAGCAGCTTGGCCAGGGGAAGCCACGAGCAGTACTTC.

Here the CDR3 reads CSARFRAGADYEQYF. The CDR3, as DNA: TGCAGTGCTAGATTTAGGGCAGGGGCAGACTACGAGCAGTACTTC. V is TRBV20-1 and J is TRBJ2-7, with D perhaps TRBD1 (6 bases). This CDR3 spans 15 amino acids. CDR1 is DFQATT and CDR2 is SNEGSKA in the germline V gene (reference sequence). V lost 2 bases, J lost 3 bases, and 17 bases lay in between.

This clonotype has only a few counts. J is TRBJ1-1 and V is TRBV7-9, with D perhaps TRBD1 (6 bases). CDR1 is SEHNR and CDR2 is FQNEAQ in the germline V gene (reference sequence). The V gene lost 2 bases and the J gene lost 0 bases, with 10 bases spanning the gap. The length of the CDR3 is 15 residues. The DNA of the CDR3 is TGTGCCAGCAGCTTAAGGGGGACCATGAACACTGAAGCTTTCTTT. Translated: CASSLRGTMNTEAFF.

The V call is TRBV7-2, the J call TRBJ2-7, with 14 bases fitting TRBD2. The CDR3 runs to 16 residues. Germline-derived CDR1 and CDR2 are SGHTA and FQGNSA. Germline trimming cut 5 bases from V and 3 bases from J; bases unmatched to any gene: 6. The CDR3 loop reads CASSLGTSGSLYEQYF. CDR3 DNA sequence: TGTGCCAGCAGCCTCGGGACTAGCGGGAGTCTCTACGAGCAGTACTTC.

This chain connects TRBV7-9 to TRBJ2-5; a weak D match, TRBD2 (6 bases). Germline CDR1 SEHNR, CDR2 FQNEAQ (reference sequence). This CDR3 comprises 14 residues. Trimming left V 2 bases short and J 6 bases short, with 13 bases between. This CDR3 is CASSLTGDHQTQYF. The CDR3 bases are TGTGCCAGCAGCTTAACGGGGGACCACCAGACCCAGTACTTC.

The chain couples TRBV29-1 to TRBJ2-7; 10 nucleotides line up with TRBD2. Germline CDR1 SQVTM, CDR2 ANQGSEA. V lost 7 bases, J lost 3 bases, and 12 bases stayed unmatched. This CDR3 has 15 amino acids. The CDR3 region is CSGTGSASGSYEQYF. The CDR3 nucleotides are TGCAGCGGAACAGGGTCGGCTAGCGGGAGCTACGAGCAGTACTTC.

This clonotype was seen a handful of times. CDR3 amino acids: CATSARTGKINEQFF. The CDR3 region has the DNA TGTGCCACCAGCGCCCGGACAGGGAAAATCAATGAGCAGTTCTTC. The V and J genes are TRBV15 and TRBJ2-1; 8 bases are a match to TRBD1. Germline assignment: CDR1 LNHNV and CDR2 YYDKDF (reference sequence). The CDR3 sequence is 15 residues long. The V and J ends lost 5 bases and 6 bases, in that order; junction bases with no gene match: 9.

In this sample, this clonotype turned up a few times. The chain carries TRBV7-2 and TRBJ2-3, with D perhaps matching TRBD2 (6 bases). This CDR3 is 15 amino acids long. Germline lookup yields CDR1 SGHTA and CDR2 FQGNSA. Trimming stripped 1 base from V and 5 bases from J, with 13 bases between. The DNA for the CDR3 is TGTGCCAGCAGCTTAGTTACGGGACTCCGAGATACGCAGTATTTT. Protein: CASSLVTGLRDTQYF.

The chain combines TRBV24-1 with TRBJ2-5; possibly TRBD2 for D (6 bases). The CDR3 extends over 13 amino acids. Trimming took 7 bases from V and 2 from J, leaving 10 bases between them. CDR1 KGHDR and CDR2 SFDVKD come from the germline V gene. The CDR3 sequence is CATRGTAQETQYF. The CDR3 DNA follows: TGTGCCACCAGGGGGACTGCTCAAGAGACCCAGTACTTC.

The gene calls are TRBV6-5 and TRBJ2-5; TRBD1 might be the D (6 bases). Germline V gene lookup returns CDR1 MNHEY and CDR2 SVGAGI. The CDR3 extends over 16 amino acids. V lost 2 bases to trimming and J lost 2 bases, with 15 bases between them. CDR3 nucleotide sequence: TGTGCCAGCAGTTACCCCCAGGGGATATTTCAAGAGACCCAGTACTTC. Translating it yields CASSYPQGIFQETQYF.

This clonotype was seen a handful of times. V is TRBV7-9 and J is TRBJ1-1; D not resolved. V dropped 4 bases and J dropped 3 bases, with 15 bases sitting between them. Germline CDR1 is SEHNR and CDR2 is FQNEAQ (reference sequence). The CDR3 length is 15 residues. The CDR3 coding sequence is TGTGCCAGCAGCTCTACCGGGGTATTCGACACTGAAGCTTTCTTT. It is translated as CASSSTGVFDTEAFF.

This clonotype appeared a few times. The chain combines TRBV4-1 with TRBJ2-1, with TRBD2 identical over 10 bases. The length of the CDR3 is 16 residues. CDR1 is MGHRA, CDR2 YSYEKL, per germline. With V trimmed by 4 bases and J by 4 bases, 7 bases remained unmatched. Here the CDR3 reads CASSRELAGPYNEQFF. DNA of the CDR3: TGCGCCAGCAGCCGGGAACTAGCGGGACCGTACAATGAGCAGTTCTTC.

The chain employs TRBV5-1 and TRBJ2-7; 11 bases match TRBD1. This CDR3 region has 21 residues. Per the germline V gene, CDR1 is SGHRS and CDR2 is YFSETQ. Unmatched junction bases numbered 21, after V lost 4 bases and J lost 0 bases. The CDR3 sequence is CASSHRFLRTGGLFFSYEQYF. The DNA for the CDR3 is TGCGCCAGCAGCCATCGGTTCTTGAGGACAGGGGGCCTTTTTTTCTCCTACGAGCAGTACTTC.

This clonotype was detected only a few times. This sequence joins TRBV24-1 and TRBJ2-7, with 8 bases lining up with TRBD2. The length of the CDR3 is 16 residues. V shed 0 bases and J 1 base; nucleotides not matched to a gene: 4. Germline values: CDR1 KGHDR, CDR2 SFDVKD. The DNA for the CDR3 is TGTGCCACCAGTGATTTGGGGGCGGGAGGTTCCTACGAGCAGTACTTC. Protein: CATSDLGAGGSYEQYF.

This clonotype occurred a few times. V is TRBV12-3 or TRBV12-4 and J is TRBJ2-1, with D possibly matching TRBD2 (5 bases). This CDR3 contains 15 residues. Trimming shortened V by 1 base and J by 9 bases, and 16 bases separated the two germline ends. DNA for the CDR3: TGTGCCAGCAGTTTAGTTATCGGGGAGCATGGTGAGCAGTTCTTC. Its translation is CASSLVIGEHGEQFF.

This clonotype was counted a few times. The chain uses TRBV3-1 and TRBJ2-7, with D possibly TRBD1 on 5 matching bases. V lost 3 bases to trimming and J lost 0 bases, with 12 bases between them. Looked up from germline, CDR1 is LGHDT and CDR2 is YNNKEL (reference sequence). CDR3 length: 15 amino acids. As DNA, the CDR3 is TGTGCCAGCAGCCACGAACAGGCCCGCTCCTACGAGCAGTACTTC. Translating gives CASSHEQARSYEQYF.

In this sample, this clonotype turned up many times. The V gene is TRBV7-2, the J gene TRBJ2-2; no clear D. From germline, CDR1 is SGHTA and CDR2 FQGNSA. The length of the CDR3 is 13 residues. Trimming removed 3 bases at V and 4 bases at J, with 6 bases between. The DNA of the CDR3 is TGTGCCAGCAGCTTCTTAGGCACCGGGGAGCTGTTTTTT. This codes for CASSFLGTGELFF.